This T cell receptor beta chain emerged from a study of blood T cell repertoires in COVID-19. In the study overall: Samples representing acute and convalescent COVID-19 were sourced from the United States, Italy and Spain.

Under the authors' procedure: Estimation of nucleated cell counts relied on the amplification of reference gene primers. Sequenced by immunoSEQ multiplex PCR; TCRdb stores in-frame clones only, minus some. V, J and clone size derive from that table, while D and trimming were established from the DNA sequence. The table lists under 200,000 clones, roughly nine tenths of them singletons. Germline loops: CDR1 SNHLY, CDR2 FYNNEI. CDR3 length equals 11 residues. V gave up 7 bases and J gave up 6 bases, with 7 bases separating them. Sequencing was performed on peripheral blood. The TCR comes from a woman aged 55-75 years with COVID-19, enrolled during active disease. V usage is TRBV2 and J usage is TRBJ2-1; D remains unclear. The CDR3, as DNA: TGTGCCAGCATTAGCCCCAATGAGCAGTTCTTC. This encodes CASISPNEQFF.